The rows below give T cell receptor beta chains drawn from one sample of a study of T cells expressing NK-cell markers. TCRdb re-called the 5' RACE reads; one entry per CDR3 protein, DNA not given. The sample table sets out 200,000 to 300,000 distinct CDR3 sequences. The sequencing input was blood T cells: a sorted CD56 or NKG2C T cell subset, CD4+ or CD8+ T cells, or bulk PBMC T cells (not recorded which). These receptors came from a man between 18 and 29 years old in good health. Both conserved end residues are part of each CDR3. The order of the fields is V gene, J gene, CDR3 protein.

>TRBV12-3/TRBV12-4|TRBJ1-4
CASSLQGSNEKLFF
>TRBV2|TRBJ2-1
CASKGGTGGRNEQFF
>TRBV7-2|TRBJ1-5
CASSFYQGAGQPQHF
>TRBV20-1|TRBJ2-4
CSARDIQEAKNIQYF
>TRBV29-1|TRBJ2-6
CSVENNNSGANVLTF
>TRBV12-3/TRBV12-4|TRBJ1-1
CASSPTGAGWRDDTEAFF
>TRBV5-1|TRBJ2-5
CASSVPAGETQYF
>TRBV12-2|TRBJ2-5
CASRPLKALETQYF
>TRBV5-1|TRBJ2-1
CASSPGTAGDIEQFF
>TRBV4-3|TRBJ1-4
CASSHPTEKLFF
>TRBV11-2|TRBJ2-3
CASSFRDYTDTQYF